This TCR beta chain is from a study of cytomegalovirus exposure and HLA in healthy donors. Germline V lookup: CDR1 GTSNPN, CDR2 SVGIG (reference sequence). With 0 bases clipped from V and 7 bases from J, the junction kept 2 bases outside the gene matches. This CDR3 contains 13 residues. TCRdb's table, derived via immunoSEQ multiplex PCR, lists solely in-frame clones and lacks some. Among some 170,000 clones listed, more than 75% were seen once. Source material: PBMCs. The chain employs TRBV30 and TRBJ1-2; 10 positions agree with TRBD1. The origin of this receptor is a man between 18 and 35 years old in good health and CMV-seropositive. This CDR3 is CAWSVGTGVGYTF. Written as DNA, the CDR3 is TGTGCCTGGAGTGTAGGGACAGGGGTTGGCTACACCTTC.